This entry lists 9 T cell receptor beta chains sequenced from one sample in a study of T cell clonotyping in hematopoietic cell transplantation. Measured with immunoSEQ multiplex PCR; TCRdb has only the in-frame clones, and not every one. This table has approximately 7,500 clones, around 91% appearing once. The input for sequencing was PBMCs, taken 30 days after allogeneic stem cell transplant. The receptor source for this set is a female patient aged 50-59 years who had an allogeneic stem cell transplant from an unrelated donor, so the T cells may come from the graft donor. Some clones in this sample may be carry-over from other donors' samples.

The V and J genes are TRBV9 and TRBJ1-2, with D possibly matching TRBD1 (5 bases). The CDR3 is 13 amino acids. Germline-derived CDR1 and CDR2 are SGDLS and YYNGEE. The V end was cut by 4 bases, the J end by 4 bases, with 11 bases between. The CDR3 loop is CASSPTASYGYTF. Written as DNA, the CDR3 is TGTGCCAGCAGCCCGACAGCTTCCTATGGCTACACCTTC.

J is TRBJ1-4 and V is TRBV5-5, with D possibly being TRBD1 (5 bases). The CDR3 covers 18 residues. CDR1 is SGHKS, CDR2 YYEKEE, per germline (reference sequence). The V end lost 4 bases, the J end lost 2 bases, and 21 bases lay between the germline ends. Written as DNA, the CDR3 is TGTGCCAGCAGCAACCGGGGCTTGGCAGGCGGGACTAATGAAAAACTGTTTTTT. It yields the protein CASSNRGLAGGTNEKLFF.

Note on this clone: One end of the junction is discordant with germline, which a read error may explain. CDR3 residues: CAWSVGRYNKQFF. CDR3 bases: TGTGCCTGGAGTGTCGGCAGGTACAATAAGCAGTTCTTC. The chain has TRBV30 and TRBJ2-1, with no clear D. The germline gives CDR1 GTSNPN, CDR2 SVGIG (reference sequence). The CDR3 is 13 residues long.

The rearrangement links TRBV27 to TRBJ1-1, with no clear D. V was clipped by 9 bases and J by 1 base, with 9 bases between them. From germline, CDR1 is MNHEY and CDR2 SMNVEV (reference sequence). The CDR3 has 12 amino acids. The CDR3 here is CASRETNTEAFF. In nucleotides, the CDR3 is TGTGCCAGTAGGGAAACGAACACTGAAGCTTTCTTT.

The chain combines TRBV11-1 with TRBJ1-1, with TRBD1 as a possible D gene (6 bases). V gave up 6 bases and J gave up 6 bases, with 14 bases separating them. The CDR3 is made up of 13 amino acids. The germline gives CDR1 SGHAT, CDR2 FQDESV (reference sequence). The CDR3 here is CASRSTGSPEAFF. CDR3 nucleotide sequence: TGTGCCAGCAGATCCACAGGGTCCCCTGAAGCTTTCTTT.

The chain joins TRBV19 to TRBJ2-2, with 8 bases aligning to TRBD2. J gave up 5 bases and V 0 bases, and 8 bases lay outside the gene matches. CDR1 LNHDA and CDR2 SQIVND come from the germline V gene (reference sequence). The CDR3 totals 17 residues. Written as DNA, the CDR3 is TGTGCCAGTAGTATAGATCTTAGCGGCGGGAGGACCGGGGAGCTGTTTTTT. Amino acid sequence: CASSIDLSGGRTGELFF.

The chain links TRBV27 to TRBJ1-5, with TRBD1 as a possible D gene (6 bases). The length of the CDR3 is 15 residues. With 6 bases removed from V and 4 bases from J, the gap between germline ends came to 16 bases. Germline CDR1 reads MNHEY; CDR2 reads SMNVEV (reference sequence). CDR3 sequence reads: CASSLTGGKNQPQHF. In nucleotides, the CDR3 is TGTGCCAGCAGCCTGACAGGAGGGAAGAATCAGCCCCAGCATTTT.

The rearrangement uses TRBV5-6 and TRBJ1-3; D remains ambiguous. V was clipped by 5 bases and J by 0 bases, with 6 bases between them. Germline V gene data show CDR1 as SGHDT and CDR2 as YYEEEE. This CDR3 has 13 residues. The DNA for the CDR3 is TGTGCCAGCAGACTGACCTCTGGAAACACCATATATTTT. Translated, it gives CASRLTSGNTIYF. Using reference TRBV5-6 and TRBJ1-3 for the parts outside the CDR3, the full variable domain is DAGVTQSPTHLIKTRGQQVTLRCSPKSGHDTVSWYQQALGQGPQFIFQYYEEEERQRGNFPDRFSGHQFPNYSSELNVNALLLGDSALYLCASRLTSGNTIYFGEGSWLTVV.

The chain has TRBV5-8 and TRBJ1-2, with D unresolved. The CDR3 consists of 15 residues. Trimming took 3 bases from V and 4 from J, leaving 16 bases between them. The germline gives CDR1 SGHTS, CDR2 YDEGEE. CDR3 in DNA: TGTGCCAGCAGCTCCCCAATAGCCCACCTCTATGGCTACACCTTC. Translating it yields CASSSPIAHLYGYTF.